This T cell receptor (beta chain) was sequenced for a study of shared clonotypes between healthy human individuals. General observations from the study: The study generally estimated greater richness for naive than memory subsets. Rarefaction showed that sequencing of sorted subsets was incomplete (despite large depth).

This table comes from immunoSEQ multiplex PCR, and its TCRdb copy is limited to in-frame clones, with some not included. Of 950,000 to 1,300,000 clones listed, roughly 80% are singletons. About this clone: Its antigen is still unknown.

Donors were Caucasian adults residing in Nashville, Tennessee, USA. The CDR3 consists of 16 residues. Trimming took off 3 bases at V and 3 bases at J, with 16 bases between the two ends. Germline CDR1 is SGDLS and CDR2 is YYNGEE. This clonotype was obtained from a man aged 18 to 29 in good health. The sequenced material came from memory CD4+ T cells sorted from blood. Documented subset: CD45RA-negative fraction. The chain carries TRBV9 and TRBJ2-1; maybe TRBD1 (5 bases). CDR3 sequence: CASSESGRQGYNEQFF. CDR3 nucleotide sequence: TGTGCCAGCAGCGAGTCGGGCCGCCAGGGCTACAATGAGCAGTTCTTC.